The 25 T cell receptor beta chains given below trace back to one sample, sequenced in a study of OX40 agonist ivuxolimab in advanced cancers. Assay: immunoSEQ multiplex PCR; the TCRdb copy retains only in-frame clones and omits some. The table lists 20,000 to 25,000 clones, about nine tenths of them singletons. This specimen was CD4+ or CD8+ T cells sorted from blood, taken in a trial of the OX40 agonist ivuxolimab. The receptors derive from an adult with an advanced solid tumor such as melanoma, head and neck, liver or kidney cancer.

This sequence joins TRBV27 and TRBJ1-2, with D possibly being TRBD1 (6 bases). Germline V gives CDR1 MNHEY, CDR2 SMNVEV (reference sequence). This CDR3 has 13 residues. The germline V and J ends were trimmed by 5 bases and 8 bases, with 15 bases remaining between them. Here the CDR3 DNA reads TGTGCCAGCAGTCCCGGACAGCAAAGGGGCTACACCTTC. Translating it yields CASSPGQQRGYTF.

To note about this clone: The junction shows a germline mismatch at one end, possibly a read error. This chain links TRBV7-2 with TRBJ1-2, with no clear D. The CDR3 is 13 residues long. Per the germline V gene, CDR1 is SGHTA and CDR2 is FQGNSA. CDR3 sequence: CASSLASNSGYTF. CDR3 nucleotides: TGTGCCAGCAGCTTAGCAAGCAACTCTGGCTACACCTTC.

This clone occurred once. V usage is TRBV5-1 and J usage is TRBJ2-7; 7 bases align to TRBD1. The CDR3 has 14 residues. The V gene's germline CDR1 is SGHRS and CDR2 YFSETQ. V lost 2 bases to trimming and J lost 3 bases; unmatched junction nucleotides: 5. The chain's CDR3 is CASSFGQELYEQYF. The CDR3 DNA is TGCGCCAGCAGCTTTGGACAGGAGCTCTACGAGCAGTACTTC. Filled out from reference TRBV5-1 and TRBJ2-7, the complete variable domain reads KAGVTQTPRYLIKTRGQQVTLSCSPISGHRSVSWYQQTPGQGLQFLFEYFSETQRNKGNFPGRFSGRQFSNSRSEMNVSTLELGDSALYLCASSFGQELYEQYFGPGTRLTVT.

The chain has TRBV5-1 and TRBJ2-3, with TRBD1 matching 8 bases. The CDR3 runs to 14 residues. Germline V gene lookup returns CDR1 SGHRS and CDR2 YFSETQ. The trim removed 0 bases at V and 6 bases at J, leaving 3 bases unmatched. CDR3 DNA: TGCGCCAGCAGCTTGGGCAGGGGGCTGGATACGCAGTATTTT. Translation gives CASSLGRGLDTQYF.

The J gene is TRBJ1-5, the V gene TRBV5-5; D might be TRBD1 (6 bases). The CDR3 covers 15 residues. From germline, CDR1 is SGHKS and CDR2 YYEKEE (reference sequence). Trimming cost V 3 bases and J 2 bases, with 12 bases left between them. The CDR3 DNA reads as TGTGCCAGCAGCTCGAACAGGGACGGCAATCAGCCCCAGCATTTT. Its translation is CASSSNRDGNQPQHF.

The chain couples TRBV18 to TRBJ2-1; TRBD1 agrees at 7 bases. CDR1 KGHSH and CDR2 LQKENI come from the germline V gene. V gave up 5 bases and J gave up 5 bases; unmatched junction bases: 3. The CDR3 loop spans 13 amino acids. The CDR3 here is CASSATGNNEQFF. CDR3 bases: TGTGCCAGCTCAGCGACAGGGAACAATGAGCAGTTCTTC.

This clone has more than one count but fewer than ten. The CDR3 bases are TGTGCCAGCAGCTTAGGCAGGGGGATCGACAATGAGCAGTTCTTC. It translates to CASSLGRGIDNEQFF. J is TRBJ2-1 and V is TRBV13, with 7 bases matching TRBD1. Per the germline V gene, CDR1 is PRHDT and CDR2 is FYEKMQ (reference sequence). With V trimmed by 0 bases and J by 5 bases, 4 bases remained unmatched. This CDR3 is 15 amino acids long. Full variable domain (remainder filled in from reference TRBV13 and TRBJ2-1): AAGVIQSPRHLIKEKRETATLKCYPIPRHDTVYWYQQGPGQDPQFLISFYEKMQSDKGSIPDRFSAQQFSDYHSELNMSSLELGDSALYFCASSLGRGIDNEQFFGPGTRLTVL.

The chain links TRBV10-3 to TRBJ2-2; 8 nucleotides line up with TRBD1. Germline loops: CDR1 ENHRY, CDR2 SYGVKD. With 6 bases clipped from V and 1 base from J, the junction kept 1 base outside the gene matches. The CDR3 sequence is 14 residues long. This chain's CDR3 is CAISGQGNTGELFF. DNA of the CDR3: TGTGCCATCAGCGGACAGGGGAACACCGGGGAGCTGTTTTTT.

The chain is built from TRBV19 and TRBJ1-1, with 7 bases lining up with TRBD1. V was clipped by 4 bases and J by 7 bases; unmatched bases: 6. The CDR3 runs 13 residues. Looked up from germline, CDR1 is LNHDA and CDR2 is SQIVND (reference sequence). CDR3 nucleotides: TGTGCCAGTAGTACTAGGGGGCAGGGTGAAGCTTTCTTT. Translated, it gives CASSTRGQGEAFF.

V usage is TRBV29-1 and J usage is TRBJ1-2, with D tentatively TRBD1 (6 bases). With 3 bases removed from V and 2 bases from J, the gap between germline ends came to 16 bases. CDR3 length equals 15 residues. Looked up from germline, CDR1 is SQVTM and CDR2 is ANQGSEA. The CDR3 sequence is CSVDLLLGQNYGYTF. As DNA, the CDR3 is TGCAGCGTTGACCTTTTATTGGGACAAAACTATGGCTACACCTTC.

The gene calls are TRBV5-4 and TRBJ2-7, with 16 bases identical to TRBD2. The CDR3 runs to 18 residues. Germline CDR1 is SGHNT and CDR2 is YYREEE (reference sequence). The V and J ends lost 9 bases and 2 bases, in that order; junction bases with no gene match: 14. CDR3 coding DNA: TGTGCCACCTCAACAACGGGACTAGCGGGGGGGCCCCCCTACGAGCAGTACTTC. The encoded protein is CATSTTGLAGGPPYEQYF.

V gene TRBV28 combines with J gene TRBJ1-2, with 8 bases fitting TRBD1. The CDR3 covers 13 residues. Germline V gives CDR1 MDHEN, CDR2 SYDVKM. V trimming: 6 bases; J trimming: 6 bases; junction bases outside the gene matches: 6. The CDR3 spells CASSAQGDHGYTF. The CDR3 region has the DNA TGTGCCAGCAGCGCACAGGGGGATCATGGCTACACCTTC.

The J gene is TRBJ2-6, the V gene TRBV15, with D tentatively TRBD1 (6 bases). The germline V and J ends were trimmed by 0 bases and 1 base, with 7 bases remaining between them. The CDR3 is made up of 16 amino acids. In germline, CDR1 is LNHNV, CDR2 YYDKDF (reference sequence). CDR3 in DNA: TGTGCCACCAGCAGAGAACAGGGTTCTGGGGCCAACGTCCTGACTTTC. Translating it yields CATSREQGSGANVLTF.

The chain has TRBV7-9 and TRBJ1-2, with D hard to call. With 3 bases removed from V and 7 bases from J, the gap between germline ends came to 9 bases. CDR3 length equals 12 residues. CDR1 is SEHNR and CDR2 is FQNEAQ in the germline V gene (reference sequence). Here the CDR3 DNA reads TGTGCCAGCAGCTTCGAGTTACGTGGCTACACCTTC. Protein: CASSFELRGYTF.

CDR3: CATSNLRGYEQYF. CDR3 sequence (DNA): TGCGCCACCTCTAATCTGCGGGGGTACGAGCAGTACTTC. V gene TRBV10-1 combines with J gene TRBJ2-5; 7 bases line up with TRBD2. The end of the DNA aligns better with TRBJ2-7, so the J call may be wrong. Germline assignment: CDR1 WNHNN and CDR2 SYGVQD (reference sequence). This CDR3 spans 13 amino acids.

The chain has TRBV18 and TRBJ2-1; D tentatively reads TRBD1 or TRBD2 (5 bases each). The V end was cut by 3 bases, the J end by 0 bases, with 12 bases between. CDR3 length: 16 amino acids. In germline, CDR1 is KGHSH, CDR2 LQKENI. The CDR3 coding sequence is TGTGCCAGCTCACCTTTTAGTGGGGGCTCCTACAATGAGCAGTTCTTC. Amino acid sequence: CASSPFSGGSYNEQFF.

The chain employs TRBV30 and TRBJ2-3, with 9 bases that match TRBD1. Germline CDR1 is GTSNPN and CDR2 is SVGIG (reference sequence). Trimming cost V 3 bases and J 5 bases; bases outside gene matches: 6. This CDR3 comprises 14 residues. Here the CDR3 DNA reads TGTGCCTGGAGCGCGGGACAGGGCAGAGATACGCAGTATTTT. As protein: CAWSAGQGRDTQYF.

The count of this clone is one. The genes are TRBV7-9 and TRBJ2-1; 7 bases align to TRBD2. The CDR3 runs 17 residues. With V trimmed by 3 bases and J by 2 bases, 10 bases remained unmatched. Germline lookup yields CDR1 SEHNR and CDR2 FQNEAQ (reference sequence). Written as DNA, the CDR3 is TGTGCCAGCAGCTTTCGCCGCCAGCGGGGTACCTACAATGAGCAGTTCTTC. It is translated as CASSFRRQRGTYNEQFF.

The J gene is TRBJ2-1, the V gene TRBV15, with 7 nucleotides matching TRBD1. With V trimmed by 9 bases and J by 4 bases, 6 bases remained unmatched. Germline CDR1 and CDR2: LNHNV and YYDKDF (reference sequence). This CDR3 is 13 amino acids long. CDR3 bases: TGTGCCACTAAAAGACAGGGTTACAATGAGCAGTTCTTC. Translated, it gives CATKRQGYNEQFF.

The rearrangement uses TRBV5-1 and TRBJ2-3; tentatively, D is TRBD1 or TRBD2 (5 bases each). V lost 0 bases and J lost 1, with 12 bases in between. Germline CDR1 SGHRS, CDR2 YFSETQ. The CDR3 runs 16 residues. The CDR3 nucleotides read TGCGCCAGCAGCTTGGCGGGGCAAGGAGGCACAGATACGCAGTATTTT. Its protein product is CASSLAGQGGTDTQYF.

The rearrangement links TRBV29-1 to TRBJ2-2; D possibly matches TRBD1 or TRBD2 (6 bases each). This CDR3 has 13 residues. Deletions cut 7 bases from V and 4 bases from J, with 13 bases between. Germline CDR1 SQVTM, CDR2 ANQGSEA. The CDR3 nucleotides read TGCAGCGGGAACGAGGGGGGCACCGGGGAGCTGTTTTTT. It translates to CSGNEGGTGELFF.

This chain uses TRBV11-2 with TRBJ1-1, with D uncertain. There are 13 residues in the CDR3. Deletions cut 0 bases from V and 0 bases from J, with 2 bases between. The germline CDR1 and CDR2 sequences are SGHAT and FQNNGV. CDR3 sequence reads: CASSLELNTEAFF. The CDR3 coding sequence is TGTGCCAGCAGCTTAGAATTGAACACTGAAGCTTTCTTT.

CDR3 sequence (DNA): TGTGCCAGCAGCCCCGGACTAGACGGGGAGACCCAGTACTTC. This gives the protein CASSPGLDGETQYF. The chain has TRBV7-2 and TRBJ2-5, with 7 bases aligning to TRBD2. Germline assignment: CDR1 SGHTA and CDR2 FQGNSA. The CDR3 extends over 14 amino acids. The junction had 8 bases not matched to a gene; V was cut back by 5 bases and J by 5 bases.

The rearrangement links TRBV7-9 to TRBJ2-3, with 13 bases lining up with TRBD2. V gave up 7 bases and J gave up 0 bases; unmatched junction bases: 13. The CDR3 consists of 19 residues. From germline, CDR1 is SEHNR and CDR2 FQNEAQ (reference sequence). The CDR3 reads CASTHLGLAGDTSTDTQYF. The CDR3 DNA sequence: TGTGCCAGCACCCATTTAGGACTAGCGGGGGATACTAGCACAGATACGCAGTATTTT.

The V call is TRBV6-6, the J call TRBJ1-1, with a tentative D call TRBD1 (5 bases). CDR1 and CDR2 from the germline V gene are MNHNY and SVGAGI (reference sequence). CDR3 length: 15 residues. V dropped 6 bases and J dropped 5 bases, with 19 bases sitting between them. CDR3 DNA sequence: TGTGCCAGCAGGGATACGTGGCAGGGTGATACTGAAGCTTTCTTT. Encoded protein: CASRDTWQGDTEAFF.